These 10 T cell receptor beta chains came from one sample sequenced in a study of T cell responses to AZD1222 COVID-19 vaccine. Assay used: immunoSEQ multiplex PCR; TCRdb lists only in-frame clones, some missing. The sample shows roughly 110,000 clones, roughly 88% of them seen only once. The source was peripheral blood, collected on day 0 of AZD1222 vaccination. The receptors were sampled from an adult in good health.

The chain links TRBV27 to TRBJ2-3, with D perhaps TRBD1 (5 bases). Trimming took off 2 bases at V and 3 bases at J, with 6 bases between the two ends. The CDR3 consists of 13 residues. Germline V gives CDR1 MNHEY, CDR2 SMNVEV (reference sequence). The CDR3 reads CASSLKGTDTQYF. CDR3 bases: TGTGCCAGCAGTTTAAAGGGGACAGATACGCAGTATTTT.

The V call is TRBV7-2, the J call TRBJ2-7, with 9 bases aligning to TRBD1. CDR1 and CDR2 from the germline V gene are SGHTA and FQGNSA. V dropped 0 bases and J dropped 2; count of bases not matched to a gene: 5. The CDR3 is made up of 16 amino acids. CDR3 loop: CASSLAGQGITYEQYF. In nucleotides, the CDR3 is TGTGCCAGCAGCTTAGCGGGACAGGGTATTACCTACGAGCAGTACTTC.

This chain connects TRBV5-4 to TRBJ1-2, with D uncertain. CDR3 length equals 14 residues. The V end was cut by 4 bases, the J end by 0 bases, with 10 bases between. Germline-derived CDR1 and CDR2 are SGHNT and YYREEE (reference sequence). DNA of the CDR3: TGTGCCAGCAGCCCCAGAGAGACTAACTATGGCTACACCTTC. Translated, it gives CASSPRETNYGYTF.

The chain has TRBV10-1 and TRBJ1-1; tentative D call: TRBD1 (5 bases). Germline V gene data show CDR1 as WNHNN and CDR2 as SYGVQD (reference sequence). Trimming stripped 6 bases from V and 4 bases from J, with 12 bases between. The CDR3 extends over 13 amino acids. The CDR3 region has the DNA TGCGCCAGCAGGCAGGGATTGGGCACTGAAGCTTTCTTT. Translated, it gives CASRQGLGTEAFF.

This sequence joins TRBV2 and TRBJ1-4; D is possibly TRBD1 (5 bases). The CDR3 is 14 residues long. The ends were cut back, 7 bases at V and 10 bases at J, with 19 bases in the middle. Germline V gene data show CDR1 as SNHLY and CDR2 as FYNNEI. CDR3 coding DNA: TGTGCCAGCACCTCCGGGACGGCCTTTGGAAAACTGTTTTTT. This encodes CASTSGTAFGKLFF.

This sequence joins TRBV11-2 and TRBJ2-3, with 7 bases lining up with TRBD1. With V trimmed by 5 bases and J by 3 bases, 11 bases remained unmatched. From germline, CDR1 is SGHAT and CDR2 FQNNGV. The CDR3 has 16 amino acids. In nucleotides, the CDR3 is TGTGCCAGCAGCACCGGGACAGCCTCTCCTACAGATACGCAGTATTTT. Encoded protein: CASSTGTASPTDTQYF.

The table lists this clone with a count of one. J is TRBJ1-1 and V is TRBV28; D possibly corresponds to TRBD1 (5 bases). The CDR3 consists of 13 residues. The V and J ends lost 6 bases and 7 bases respectively, with 15 bases between them. Per germline, CDR1 MDHEN and CDR2 SYDVKM. CDR3 region: CASRGPHHLEAFF. CDR3 bases: TGTGCCAGCAGGGGGCCCCACCACCTTGAAGCTTTCTTT.

The chain combines TRBV20-1 with TRBJ1-2, with 7 positions matching TRBD1. V was clipped by 4 bases and J by 8 bases; unmatched bases: 4. The CDR3 spans 11 residues. CDR1 and CDR2 (germline): DFQATT, SNEGSKA (reference sequence). The CDR3 DNA reads as TGCAGTGCTACAGGGGGATGGGGCTACACCTTC. Its translation: CSATGGWGYTF.

The rearrangement links TRBV10-2 to TRBJ2-1; D might be TRBD1 (6 bases). V gave up 2 bases and J gave up 0 bases, with 8 bases separating them. The CDR3 is made up of 15 amino acids. Germline V gives CDR1 WSHSY, CDR2 SAAADI. CDR3 DNA: TGCGCCAGCAGTGAGCAGGGGAGCTCCTACAATGAGCAGTTCTTC. It encodes CASSEQGSSYNEQFF.

This clone appeared once. The V and J genes are TRBV3-1 (or the pseudogene TRBV3-2) and TRBJ1-1, with a weak D call TRBD1 (5 bases). The CDR3 is made up of 16 amino acids. Germline V gene lookup returns CDR1 LGHDT and CDR2 YNNKEL (reference sequence). The germline V and J ends were trimmed by 0 bases and 5 bases, with 16 bases remaining between them. This chain's CDR3 is CASSQDLQGARTEAFF. The CDR3 DNA reads TGTGCCAGCAGCCAAGATCTTCAAGGGGCCAGAACTGAAGCTTTCTTT.